The sequence of this T cell receptor (beta chain) was determined in a study of blood T cells in healthy people across ages. This clonotype was observed many times. Through a sample-barcoded 5' primer and a J-beta primer mix, a second PCR was run for roughly 6 to 12 cycles. Using its own MiXCR run on the 5' RACE reads, TCRdb lists one record per CDR3 protein. Of about 1.1 million distinct CDR3 sequences detected, about two fifths appear once; the ten largest clones hold 13%. The CDR3 consists of 14 residues. The trim removed 7 bases at V and 6 bases at J, leaving 9 bases unmatched. The TCR comes from a man aged 18 to 29 in good health. The sequenced sample consisted of blood. This rearrangement joins TRBV12-3 or TRBV12-4 to TRBJ2-1, with 7 bases fitting TRBD2. The chain's CDR3 is CASTPGGDLNEQFF. The CDR3 nucleotides read TGTGCCAGCACCCCGGGAGGAGATCTCAATGAGCAGTTCTTC.